This TCR beta chain was retrieved from a study of PD-1 blockade in classical Hodgkin lymphoma. A word on this clone: At the DNA level, this CDR3 is encoded by other sequences in the same sample as well.

There are 16 residues in the CDR3. Measured with immunoSEQ multiplex PCR; TCRdb has only the in-frame clones, and not every one. The sample contains about 50,000 clones, about 88% of which appear only once. All patients relapsed after autologous stem cell transplantation, and brentuximab vedotin exposure varied. J is TRBJ2-3 and V is TRBV5-2; TRBD2, the D gene given by the table, was not confirmed from the DNA. TRBV5-2 is deemed a pseudogene. The source material was peripheral blood mononuclear cells (PBMCs), sampled before the second cycle of nivolumab. This TCR was recovered from a human donor with classical Hodgkin lymphoma. CDR3 protein: CASSQDGGYSTDTQYF. CDR3 sequence (DNA): TGCGCCAGCAGCCAAGATGGGGGGTATAGCACAGATACGCAGTATTTT.